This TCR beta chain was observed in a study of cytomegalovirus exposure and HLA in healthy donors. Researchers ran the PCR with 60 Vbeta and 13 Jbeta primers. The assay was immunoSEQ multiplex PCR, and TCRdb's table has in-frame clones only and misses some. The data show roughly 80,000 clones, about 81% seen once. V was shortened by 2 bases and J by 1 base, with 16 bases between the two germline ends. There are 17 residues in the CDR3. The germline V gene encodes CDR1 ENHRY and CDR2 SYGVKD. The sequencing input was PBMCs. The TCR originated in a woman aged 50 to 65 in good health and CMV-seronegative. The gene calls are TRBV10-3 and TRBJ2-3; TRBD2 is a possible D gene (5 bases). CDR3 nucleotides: TGTGCCATCAGTGAGCCTAGGACTCCGAGGGGCACAGATACGCAGTATTTT. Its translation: CAISEPRTPRGTDTQYF.